The entry below gives a single TCR beta chain sequence along with its context. The antigen is unknown. These data belong to a study of monozygotic twins with inflammatory bowel disease. Two rounds of nested PCR, of roughly 16 and 10 cycles, were run on TCRalpha and TCRbeta cDNA. TCRdb reprocessed the 5' RACE reads, keeping one entry per CDR3 protein, no DNA. The repertoire shows about 330,000 distinct CDR3 sequences; the top ten hold 2% to 2.5%. This CDR3 has 15 residues. Per the germline V gene, CDR1 is KGHDR and CDR2 is SFDVKD. Study-level points and caveats: Clonotypes shared with others were fewer in IBD patients than in healthy twins, especially with disease activity.

Researchers isolated total RNA from whole blood without sorting T cells. The receptor's source is a human donor with ulcerative colitis or Crohn's disease, or a healthy co-twin of an affected twin (not recorded which). The chain combines TRBV24-1 with TRBJ1-5; TCRdb lists TRBD1, though no DNA is available to test this call. Sequenced input: blood. This CDR3 reads CATSAGTKGIQPQHF.